This entry describes one T cell receptor beta chain. This clonotype was seen ten or more times. No cognate antigen has been identified for it. The sample holds no much larger clone one base away, and base qualities are not on file. Inclusive of the bounding cysteine and phenylalanine, the CDR3 is 14 residues long. Here the CDR3 DNA is all that survives: 42 bases in frame from base 1. CDR1 is given as MNHNS and CDR2 as SASEGT, both from the germline V gene. The junction carries 13 bases between V and J, which are trimmed by 7 bases and 1 base respectively. Synthesis of TCR cDNA relied on 5'RACE template switching, a step that introduced a universal primer site along with unique molecular identifiers. Priming for cDNA synthesis came from both the TCR alpha and TCR beta constant segments. Library amplification used two PCR steps, and the second PCR step added sample barcodes and sequencing adapters. Sequencing of libraries was performed on Illumina HiSeq 2500 (2x100 bp) or NovaSeq (2x150 bp). From the authors' description of their analysis: MIGEC was used to demultiplex reads and collapse the reads into UMI consensus sequences, and MiXCR was used for V(D)J alignment. Clonotypes responding to the vaccine were identified with edgeR on replicate PBMC samples, with the criteria of FDR below 0.01 and a log2 fold change above 5 up to day 15. Bulk clonotypes were assigned CD4 or CD8 identity according to which sequenced CD4 or CD8 repertoire held them at higher abundance. TCRdb trimmed the raw reads at Q25, called clones with MiXCR and kept productive beta chains. Each record represents a unique CDR3 protein, reported with the most common genes and DNA among its rows. TCRdb, not the authors, supplied the V and J calls. This sample lists tens of thousands of distinct CDR3 sequences; more than 5.5% were detected once. The ten largest clones capture over 25% of the sample.

The sample is drawn from a study of T cells after yellow fever vaccination (dated by TCRdb to about 2019). A note on the overall study: Libraries from fractions with low cell numbers were prepared with the SMART-Seq v4 Ultra Low Input RNA kit. Two healthy male donors, one aged 18 to 29 and one aged 30 to 40 years, made up the cohort. Blood was collected at multiple timepoints before and after primary and secondary immunization, and bulk PBMC replicates and cell subsets were isolated. To follow T-cell clones before and after both primary and booster YFV17D yellow fever vaccination, bulk TCR alpha and beta repertoires underwent longitudinal sequencing. General conclusions and limits of the study: Because abundant contaminating clonotypes from the bulk population could be contained in FACS-sorted repertoires, computational filtering was required. The secondary T-cell response was found to be weaker but faster than the primary response, with a peak reached on day 5 rather than on day 15. The study included only a couple of donors, which limits how far the findings can be generalized. Most clones expanded after primary vaccination were re-detected after the booster (almost 98% of CD4 and about nine tenths of CD8), suggesting broad memory maintenance. A small fraction of clonotypes showed up in both the CD4 and CD8 compartments, probably as a result of convergent recombination.

The sample's treatment or condition label is to be understood as: live attenuated yellow fever vaccine strain. A standard Ficoll-Paque protocol was used to isolate PBMCs from peripheral blood. Dynabeads CD4 and CD8 positive selection kits were used to isolate the CD4 and CD8 T-cell fractions. TriZol was used to extract RNA from bulk PBMCs, CD4 and CD8 fractions, and dextramer-positive and dextramer-negative fractions. The receptor was isolated from a man aged 18 to 30 who received the YFV17D yellow fever vaccine. The sequences come from CD8+ T cells sorted from PBMCs, collected less than 11 days after the first yellow fever vaccination. This chain joins TRBV6-1 to TRBJ2-5; the D gene is perhaps TRBD1, on 5 matching bases. The nucleotides read TGTGCCAGCACCATGGGGCCATCCCAAGAGACCCAGTACTTC. Protein translation: CASTMGPSQETQYF.